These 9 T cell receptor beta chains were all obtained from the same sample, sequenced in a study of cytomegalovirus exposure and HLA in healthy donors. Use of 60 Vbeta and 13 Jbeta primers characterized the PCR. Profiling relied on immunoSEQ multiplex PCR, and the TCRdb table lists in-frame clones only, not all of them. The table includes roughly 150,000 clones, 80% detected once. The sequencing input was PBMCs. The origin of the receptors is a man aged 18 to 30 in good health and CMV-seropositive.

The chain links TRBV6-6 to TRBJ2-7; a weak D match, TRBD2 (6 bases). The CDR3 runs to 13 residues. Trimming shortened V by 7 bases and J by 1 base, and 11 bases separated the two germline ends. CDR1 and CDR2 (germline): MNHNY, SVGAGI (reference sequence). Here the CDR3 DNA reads TGTGCCAGCATGACGGGAGAGTCCTACGAGCAGTACTTC. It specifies CASMTGESYEQYF.

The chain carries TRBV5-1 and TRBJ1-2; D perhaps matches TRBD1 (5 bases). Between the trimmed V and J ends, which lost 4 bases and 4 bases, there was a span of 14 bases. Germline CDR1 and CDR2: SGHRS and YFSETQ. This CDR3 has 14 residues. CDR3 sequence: CASSPSDSLYGYTF. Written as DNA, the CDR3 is TGCGCCAGCAGCCCCTCCGACAGCCTCTATGGCTACACCTTC.

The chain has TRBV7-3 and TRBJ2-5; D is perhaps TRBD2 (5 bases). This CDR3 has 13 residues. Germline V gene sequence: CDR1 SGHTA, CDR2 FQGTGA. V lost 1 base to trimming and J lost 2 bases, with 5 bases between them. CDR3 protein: CASSLRGQETQYF. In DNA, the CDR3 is TGTGCCAGCAGCTTAAGAGGGCAAGAGACCCAGTACTTC.

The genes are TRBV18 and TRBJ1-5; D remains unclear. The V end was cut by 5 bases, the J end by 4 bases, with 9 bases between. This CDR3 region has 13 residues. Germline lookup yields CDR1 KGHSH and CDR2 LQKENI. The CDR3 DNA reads TGTGCCAGCTCAGCGGGCTTGAATCAGCCCCAGCATTTT. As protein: CASSAGLNQPQHF. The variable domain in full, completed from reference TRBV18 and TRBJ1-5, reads NAGVMQNPRHLVRRRGQEARLRCSPMKGHSHVYWYRQLPEEGLKFMVYLQKENIIDESGMPKERFSAEFPKEGPSILRIQQVVRGDSAAYFCASSAGLNQPQHFGDGTRLSIL.

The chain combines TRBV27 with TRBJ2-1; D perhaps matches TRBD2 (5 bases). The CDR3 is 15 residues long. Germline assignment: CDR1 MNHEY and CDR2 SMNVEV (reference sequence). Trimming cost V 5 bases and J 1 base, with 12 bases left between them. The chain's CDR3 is CASSGGVGSYNEQFF. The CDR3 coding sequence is TGTGCCAGCAGTGGAGGAGTTGGATCCTACAATGAGCAGTTCTTC.

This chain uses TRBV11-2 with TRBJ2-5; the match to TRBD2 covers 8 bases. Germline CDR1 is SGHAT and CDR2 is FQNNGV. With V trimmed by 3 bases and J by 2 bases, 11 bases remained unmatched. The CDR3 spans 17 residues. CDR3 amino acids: CASSLGTSGLQQETQYF. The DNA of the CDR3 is TGTGCCAGCAGCTTGGGCACTAGCGGACTACAACAAGAGACCCAGTACTTC.

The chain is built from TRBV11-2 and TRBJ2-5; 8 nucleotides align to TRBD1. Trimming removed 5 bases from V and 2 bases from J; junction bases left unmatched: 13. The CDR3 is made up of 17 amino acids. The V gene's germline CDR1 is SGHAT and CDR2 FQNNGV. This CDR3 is CASSDSTFRGRQETQYF. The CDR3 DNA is TGTGCCAGCAGCGATTCTACCTTCAGGGGGCGGCAAGAGACCCAGTACTTC. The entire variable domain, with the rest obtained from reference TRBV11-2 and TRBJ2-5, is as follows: EAGVAQSPRYKIIEKRQSVAFWCNPISGHATLYWYQQILGQGPKLLIQFQNNGVVDDSQLPKDRFSAERLKGVDSTLKIQPAKLEDSAVYLCASSDSTFRGRQETQYFGPGTRLLVL.

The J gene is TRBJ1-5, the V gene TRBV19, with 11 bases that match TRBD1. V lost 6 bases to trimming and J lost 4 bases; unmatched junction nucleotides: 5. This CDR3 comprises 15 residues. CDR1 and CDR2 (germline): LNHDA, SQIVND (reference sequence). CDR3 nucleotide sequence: TGTGCCAGTAGCCCAGGGACAGGGGGGAATCAGCCCCAGCATTTT. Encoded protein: CASSPGTGGNQPQHF.

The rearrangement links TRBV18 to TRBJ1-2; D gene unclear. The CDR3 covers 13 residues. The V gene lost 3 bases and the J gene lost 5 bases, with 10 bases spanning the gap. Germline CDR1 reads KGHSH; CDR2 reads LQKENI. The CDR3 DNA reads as TGTGCCAGCTCACCGGCGGAAGATTATGGCTACACCTTC. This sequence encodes CASSPAEDYGYTF.